This record concerns one T cell receptor beta chain sequence. The data were obtained in a study of shared T cell receptors in the human thymus. The ends were cut back, 4 bases at V and 4 bases at J, with 19 bases in the middle. The CDR3 runs 17 residues. CDR1 MNHNS and CDR2 SASEGT come from the germline V gene. Assay: immunoSEQ multiplex PCR; the TCRdb copy retains only in-frame clones and omits some. Here the sample spans 550,000 to 800,000 clones, roughly 85% being singletons. These same data were also listed under a study on human thymus T cells. That study adds: Thymus pieces cut out during corrective heart surgery were the tissue that was used. Reports from related research described highly overlapping thymic repertoires among unrelated individuals.

What was sequenced was thymocytes. The receptor comes from a girl less than two years old with a congenital heart defect. This chain uses TRBV6-1 with TRBJ2-2; a possible D gene is TRBD2 (5 bases). CDR3 bases: TGTGCCAGCAGTGGACGGACGGCGGTGAGCGGCACCGGGGAGCTGTTTTTT. Protein product: CASSGRTAVSGTGELFF.